Described below is a single T cell receptor beta chain sequence and its context. What it binds is unknown. Other DNA sequences of this sample code for an identical CDR3. These data come from a study of shared clonotypes between healthy human individuals. The study's findings and limits: Several donors showed sharing of approximately 4.7% of naive CD4 clonotypes.

The CDR3 length is 14 residues. Per germline, CDR1 SGHDT and CDR2 YYEEEE. J was trimmed by 4 bases and V by 0 bases; bases with no gene match: 1. Measured with immunoSEQ multiplex PCR; TCRdb has only the in-frame clones, and not every one. Of fewer than 850,000 clones listed, roughly 91% were seen once; the top ten hold about 33%. The material sequenced was memory CD8+ T cells from PBMCs. Noted subset: CD45RO+ cells pooled with CCR7-negative TemRA cells. The chain has TRBV5-6 and TRBJ1-3; TRBD1 matches 7 bases. The clonotype originates from a man between 18 and 29 years old in good health. Some clones in this sample may be carry-over from other donors' samples. The CDR3 here is CASSLGDSGNTIYF. CDR3 coding DNA: TGTGCCAGCAGCTTGGGGGACAGCGGAAACACCATATATTTT.